These 2 T cell receptor beta chains were sequenced from one sample in a study of cytomegalovirus exposure and HLA in healthy donors (dated by TCRdb to 2016 to 2017). The library was built by means of the immunoSEQ multiplex PCR assay. For the multiplex PCR, a mixture combining 60 forward primers for TCR Vbeta segments and 13 reverse primers for TCR Jbeta segments was used. Held by TCRdb, this immuneACCESS table contains in-frame sequences only and omits some clones. Under half of the omission traces to an unresolved V gene where checked; the cause of the rest is unknown. Recorded for this sample are approximately 190,000 clones; about 80% of them occurred a single time. In total, the top ten clones hold 3.4% of the sample. Sequenced material: PBMCs. Receptor source: a man between 40 and 49 years old in good health and CMV-seropositive.

The V gene is TRBV7-7, the J gene TRBJ2-7, with TRBD2 as a possible D gene (7 bases). The CDR3 is made up of 13 amino acids. The germline gives CDR1 SSHAT, CDR2 FNYEAQ (reference sequence). V dropped 5 bases and J dropped 6 bases, with 14 bases sitting between them. CDR3 protein: CASSPLGGREQYF. The CDR3 coding sequence is TGTGCCAGCAGCCCGCTGGGGGGGCGCGAGCAGTACTTC.

This clone was recorded a few times. The rearrangement joins TRBV25-1 to TRBJ1-4, with 9 bases aligning to TRBD1. The CDR3 is 14 residues long. J gave up 5 bases and V 3 bases, and 1 base lay outside the gene matches. Germline V gives CDR1 MGHDK, CDR2 SYGVNS. The CDR3 spells CASSDGTGNEKLFF. CDR3 DNA: TGTGCCAGCAGTGACGGGACAGGGAATGAAAAACTGTTTTTT.